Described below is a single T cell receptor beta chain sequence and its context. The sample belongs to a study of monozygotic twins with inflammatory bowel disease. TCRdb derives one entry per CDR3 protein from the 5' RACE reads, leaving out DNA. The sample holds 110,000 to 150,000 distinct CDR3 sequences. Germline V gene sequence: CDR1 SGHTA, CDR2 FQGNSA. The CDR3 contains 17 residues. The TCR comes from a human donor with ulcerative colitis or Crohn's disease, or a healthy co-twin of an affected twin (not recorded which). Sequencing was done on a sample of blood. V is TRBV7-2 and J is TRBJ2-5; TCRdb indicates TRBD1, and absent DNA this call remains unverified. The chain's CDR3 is CASSLAPSTGGQETQYF.